The clone carrying this T cell receptor beta chain appeared many times. This sample is part of a study of regulatory T cells in long-lasting Graves disease. The time point here: newly diagnosed GD, antithyroid drugs for less than 3 months. RNA extracted from PBMCs served as the sequencing template. HTBI primers from iRepertoire and Arm-PCR of CDR3 regions yielded the TCR beta libraries. A single record per CDR3 protein comes from TCRdb applying MiXCR to the multiplex PCR reads. This table holds about 540,000 distinct CDR3 sequences, about 14% found once. V lost 3 bases, J lost 7 bases, and 6 bases stayed unmatched. Germline CDR1 and CDR2: SQVTM and ANQGSEA. CDR3 length: 14 residues. These data also featured in a second study, about T cells in Graves' hyperthyroidism and ophthalmopathy.

The source material was peripheral blood mononuclear cells (PBMCs), sampled at new diagnosis, from a patient treated with antithyroid drugs. This clonotype was sampled from a man younger than 40 with Graves disease. The chain employs TRBV29-1 and TRBJ2-1; TRBD2 matches at 10 bases. CDR3 DNA: TGCAGCGTTGATCAAGCGGGAGGGAGGAATGAGCAGTTCTTC. Its protein product is CSVDQAGGRNEQFF.